These T cell receptor beta chains were read from a single sample in a study of human T cells and chemical hapten exposure. TCRdb re-derived calls from the RACE reads in MiXCR, one entry per CDR3 protein. The top ten clones hold 25% to 30% of a sample with tens of thousands of distinct CDR3 sequences, around a tenth of them seen once. The material was whole blood, obtained in connection with sensitization to the hapten diphenylcyclopropenone (DPC). The receptors stem from a man aged 45 to 65 with alopecia areata. Some clones in this sample may be carry-over from other donors' samples. Each CDR3 is given with its conserved first and last residue. Fields, in order: J gene, clone size, V gene, D gene, CDR3 DNA, CDR3 protein. D genes are given only for firm matches. Size is stated for part of the rows, as once, few or many counts, or as a class when the clone is expanded.

TRBJ2-7 | - | TRBV5-4 | - | TGTGCCAGCAAGAATGACGTTTCCGAGCAGTACTTC | CASKNDVSEQYF
TRBJ1-1 | few | TRBV20-1 | TRBD1 | TGCAGTGCTCTACCGGGACAGGGGATTGCTTTCTTT | CSALPGQGIAFF
TRBJ2-7 | many | TRBV5-5 | TRBD1 | TGTGCCAGCAACTCCGGGACAGGGGTCTACGAGCAGTACTTC | CASNSGTGVYEQYF
TRBJ1-4 | few | TRBV5-1 | - | TGCGCCAGCAGGGAGGTTGCAACTAATGGAAAACTGTTTTTT | CASREVATNGKLFF
TRBJ1-4 | few | TRBV7-8 | TRBD1 | TGTGCCAGCAGTTCTAAGGGGGCAGCTTTTGGTGAAAAACTGTTTTTT | CASSSKGAAFGEKLFF
TRBJ2-7 | - | TRBV28 | - | TGTGCCAGCAGTTTCTACGGCCCCTACGAGCAGTACTTC | CASSFYGPYEQYF
TRBJ1-1 | many | TRBV5-1 | - | TGCGCCAGCAGCCCGACCGGGGATAGGGAAGCTTTCTTT | CASSPTGDREAFF
TRBJ2-1 | many | TRBV7-2 | TRBD2 | TGTGCCAGCACCCCGATTCGACGTGCGGGAGGCAACAATGAGCAGTTCTTC | CASTPIRRAGGNNEQFF
TRBJ2-1 | - | TRBV6-2/TRBV6-3 | - | TGTGCCAGCAGTAGCACTATCAATGAGCAGTTCTTC | CASSSTINEQFF
TRBJ2-1 | few | TRBV29-1 | TRBD2 | TGCAGCGTTACTAGCGGGAGTTACAATGAGCAGTTCTTC | CSVTSGSYNEQFF
TRBJ2-7 | many | TRBV3-1 | - | TGTGCCAGCAGCCAACTACAGGGATACGAGCAGTACTTC | CASSQLQGYEQYF
TRBJ2-3 | many | TRBV5-1 | TRBD2 | TGCGCCAGCAGCTTATATGGACTAGCGGGAGAAGGAGATACGCAGTATTTT | CASSLYGLAGEGDTQYF
TRBJ2-1 | few | TRBV7-9 | TRBD2 | TGTGCCAGCAGCTTCAGGACTAGCGGGGGCTACAATGAGCAGTTCTTC | CASSFRTSGGYNEQFF
TRBJ2-1 | many | TRBV12-2 | - | TGTGCAAGTCGCTTAGTTTTAGGCGGGAGAAGGGATGAGCAGTTCTTC | CASRLVLGGRRDEQFF
TRBJ2-5 | - | TRBV29-1 | TRBD1 | TGCAGCGCGAGAAAGGGGGCCCAAGAGACCCAGTACTTC | CSARKGAQETQYF
TRBJ1-1 | few | TRBV18 | - | TGTGCCAGCTCACCAAAGTTGAGGGGACTAACAAACACTGAAGCTTTCTTT | CASSPKLRGLTNTEAFF
TRBJ2-5 | - | TRBV24-1 | TRBD2 | TGTGCCACCGAACGAGGAGCGGGGCTTCGGGAGACCCAGTACTTC | CATERGAGLRETQYF
TRBJ2-1 | - | TRBV3-1 | - | TGTGCCAGCAGCCAGTCATATGCTGAGCAGTTCTTC | CASSQSYAEQFF
TRBJ2-7 | - | TRBV29-1 | - | TGCAGCGTTGAAGATCTGGCTACGGTGGAGCAGTACTTC | CSVEDLATVEQYF
TRBJ1-5 | few | TRBV7-9 | - | TGTGCCAGCAGCCCAGGGTCCTCAGGCAATCAGCCCCAGCATTTT | CASSPGSSGNQPQHF
TRBJ1-2 | few | TRBV6-5 | - | TGTGCCAGCAGTTCGGGACGGGATGGCTACACCTTC | CASSSGRDGYTF
TRBJ2-1 | - | TRBV29-1 | - | TGCAGCGTTGACAAAATTAGCTCCTACAATGAGCAGTTCTTC | CSVDKISSYNEQFF
TRBJ2-1 | many | TRBV11-2 | TRBD2 | TGTGCCAGCACCTTTGGGACTAGCGGGAGCTCCTACAATGAGCAGTTCTTC | CASTFGTSGSSYNEQFF
TRBJ2-6 | many | TRBV4-3 | TRBD1 | TGCGCCAGCAGCCAATCCGGGACAGGGTCTGGGGCCAACGTCCTGACTTTC | CASSQSGTGSGANVLTF
TRBJ1-1 | many | TRBV7-9 | - | TGTGCCAGCAGCTTAGTGCAGGAGAACACTGAAGCTTTCTTT | CASSLVQENTEAFF
TRBJ1-2 | few | TRBV7-2 | - | TGTGCCAGCAGCTTCGGAGGGGCTCGATCCGACTATGGCTACACCTTC | CASSFGGARSDYGYTF
TRBJ1-1 | many | TRBV7-9 | - | TGTGCCAGCAGCCCTCGACAGGACCACACTGAAGCTTTCTTT | CASSPRQDHTEAFF
TRBJ2-1 | few | TRBV3-2 | - | TGTGCCAGCAGCCAACTGACTAGCGGGAGGGCCTACAATGAGCAGTTCTTC | CASSQLTSGRAYNEQFF
TRBJ2-3 | - | TRBV7-9 | - | TGTGCCAGCAGCCCACCGCCTCTAGCGATTAGCACAGATACGCAGTATTTT | CASSPPPLAISTDTQYF
TRBJ1-4 | many | TRBV6-1 | - | TGTGCCAGCCTGATTACCCCTAATGAAAAACTGTTTTTT | CASLITPNEKLFF
TRBJ1-2 | few | TRBV4-1 | - | TGCGCCAGCAGCGCTCAAGCAGTAGCTAACTATGGCTACACCTTC | CASSAQAVANYGYTF
TRBJ2-4 | - | TRBV7-3 | - | TGTGCCACTAAAAACGTTCAGTACTTC | CATKNVQYF
TRBJ2-7 | many | TRBV6-2/TRBV6-3 | TRBD2 | TGTGCCAGCATCCGAGGGAGCGGGAGATCCTACGAGCAGTACTTC | CASIRGSGRSYEQYF
TRBJ2-7 | many | TRBV12-3/TRBV12-4 | - | TGTGCCAGCAGTTTAGGGTTTGAAGGGGAACAGTACTTC | CASSLGFEGEQYF
TRBJ2-3 | many | TRBV29-1 | - | TGCAGCGTTGAAGGAGGAGGGGGGGTTAGCCCAGATACGCAGTATTTT | CSVEGGGGVSPDTQYF
TRBJ2-5 | few | TRBV20-1 | TRBD1 | TGCAGTGCTGTGACAGGGGGCGTGCAGACCCAGTACTTC | CSAVTGGVQTQYF
TRBJ1-5 | many | TRBV30 | - | TGTGCCTGGAGTGTCTCTGGGAATCAGCCCCAGCATTTT | CAWSVSGNQPQHF